This T cell receptor beta chain was recovered during a study of monozygotic twins with cystic fibrosis (dated by TCRdb to the early 2020s). With regard to the full study: Barcoded libraries were prepared from roughly 3 micrograms of fragmented DNA with around 15 PCR cycles. Data for three of the twin pairs had already been reported earlier in a different context. To gauge how much genetics shapes V and J gene usage, the researchers compared TCR beta repertoires both within and across 16 monozygotic twin pairs who have cystic fibrosis. On the day blood was drawn, the twins' weight-for-height and FEVPerc (FEV1 disease centile) were ranked against those of the 1,060 cohort participants. The cohort comprised ten female and six male twin pairs aged about 2.0 to 40 years, median around 9 years, mostly children and adolescents.

Overall results and qualifications from the work: V gene usage was most similar to the co-twin in 13 of 16 pairs, and J usage was most similar to the co-twin in 8 of 16 pairs, which suggests genetic constraints. No association turned up between shared CDR3 numbers and age, concordance or disease severity, and the cohort was small. Simpson clonality was generally low (median 0.0095), which suggests a naive-dominated repertoire, and clonality was higher in the most severely affected patients. Monozygotic CF twin pairs shared significantly more nucleotide-identical clonotypes within each pair than unrelated CF individuals shared with one another (P = 0.000026, Mann-Whitney).

The germline V gene provides CDR1 MNHNS and CDR2 SASEGT. Taken from cysteine to phenylalanine, the CDR3 has 17 residues. CDR3 DNA only is kept here, 51 bases in frame from base 1. V is cut by 1 base and J by 2 bases, and the space between the germline ends is 14 bases. TCR beta CDR3 regions were amplified by multiplex PCR with the immunoSEQ immune profiling system according to the manufacturer's instructions. An Illumina NextSeq system was used to carry out the sequencing. As for how the authors treated the data: Sequence data were processed on the immunoSEQ Analyzer platform, and clonality was calculated as the square root of Simpson's index of productive rearrangements. Similarity in V and J usage was measured by Jensen-Shannon distance, and OLGA was used to compute CDR3 generation probabilities. The researchers looked up shared CDR3 sequences in the immuneACCESS database (August 2020) and in VDJdb (December 2020). What TCRdb holds here is the immuneACCESS table cut down to in-frame rearrangements. Part of the clones is not present; checked against another copy, under half of the missing clones reflect an unresolved V gene, and the others are unexplained. V, J and clone size are taken as reported in that table, and D and trimming were inferred from the DNA itself. A total of roughly 20,000 clones appear in this sample, around 97% of them only once. 1.9% of the sample belongs to the ten largest clones.

Details on this clone: This clone's antigen is unknown. No base quality information exists; no much larger clone differs at one position.

The twin pairs came from the European Cystic Fibrosis Twin and Sibling Study Cohort, which recruited patients from more than 150 CF clinics across 14 European countries. Zygosity and CFTR genotype were confirmed in-house, and zygosity was tested by multiplex PCR of nine short tandem repeat loci. Peripheral blood was taken from each twin, and clinical parameters were recorded on the day of blood sampling. Phenol/chloroform extraction was used to isolate genomic DNA from peripheral blood cells, and the DNA was then kept in TE buffer at 4 degrees C. Sequencing was carried out using blood. The sequence was obtained from a woman between 25 and 40 years old with cystic fibrosis. The chain employs TRBV6-1 and TRBJ2-2; the D segment cannot be called with confidence. The CDR3 sequence is CASSEEHQVANTGELFF. The nucleotide sequence reads as follows: TGTGCCAGCAGTGAAGAGCATCAGGTGGCAAACACCGGGGAGCTGTTTTTT.